This TCR beta chain was sequenced during a study of molecular identifiers for immune sequencing clone quantification. Germline values: CDR1 LGHNA, CDR2 YNFKEQ. CDR3 size: 17 residues. Trimming removed 0 bases from V and 1 base from J, with 15 bases in between. From the PCR reads, TCRdb called clonotypes with MiXCR, one entry per CDR3 protein. Among hundreds of thousands of distinct CDR3 sequences listed, roughly 27% were seen once. Sequenced input: naive CD8+ T cells from blood, with Jurkat cell RNA spiked in. Subset described: FACS-sorted CD8+CD4-CCR7+CD45RA+ naive T cells. This TCR was sampled from a human donor in good health. Some libraries in this study had Jurkat cell RNA spiked in. This chain joins TRBV4-2 and TRBJ1-1; no reliable D call. The CDR3 coding sequence is TGTGCCAGCAGCCAAGATTTGGGGTATGAGACGAACACTGAAGCTTTCTTT. It yields the protein CASSQDLGYETNTEAFF.